This T cell receptor (beta chain) was sequenced in a study of T cell changes during pregnancy in multiple sclerosis. Sequencing was performed with immunoSEQ multiplex PCR; in TCRdb, only in-frame clones are kept and a portion is missing. The sample carries just over 80,000 clones, over 90% recorded once. The V segment lost 8 bases and the J segment 2 bases; nucleotides outside the gene matches: 14. Germline CDR1 is LNHNV and CDR2 is YYDKDF (reference sequence). The CDR3 contains 16 residues. This receptor was taken from a female donor with multiple sclerosis, enrolled in a pregnancy study. The rearrangement links TRBV15 to TRBJ2-5; 7 bases align to TRBD2. Sequences were derived from peripheral blood, sampled in the second trimester of pregnancy. The CDR3 sequence: CATSESMTSPQETQYF. CDR3 coding DNA: TGTGCCACCTCGGAAAGTATGACTAGCCCTCAAGAGACCCAGTACTTC.